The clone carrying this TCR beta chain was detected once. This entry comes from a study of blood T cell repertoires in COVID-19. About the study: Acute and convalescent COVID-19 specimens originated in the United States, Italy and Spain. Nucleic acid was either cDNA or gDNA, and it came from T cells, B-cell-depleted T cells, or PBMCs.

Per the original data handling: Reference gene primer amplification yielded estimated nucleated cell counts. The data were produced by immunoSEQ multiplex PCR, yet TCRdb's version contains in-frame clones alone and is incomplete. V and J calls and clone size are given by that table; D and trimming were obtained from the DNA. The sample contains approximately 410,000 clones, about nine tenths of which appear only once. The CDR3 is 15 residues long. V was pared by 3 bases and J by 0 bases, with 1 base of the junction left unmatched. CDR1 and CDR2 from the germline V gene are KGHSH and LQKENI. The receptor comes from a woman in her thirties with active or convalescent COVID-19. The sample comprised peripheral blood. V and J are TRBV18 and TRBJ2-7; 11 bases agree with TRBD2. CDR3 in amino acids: CASSPLAGGSYEQYF. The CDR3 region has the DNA TGTGCCAGCTCACCCCTAGCGGGGGGCTCCTACGAGCAGTACTTC.